This T cell receptor (beta chain) is drawn from a study of molecular identifiers for immune sequencing clone quantification. The use of previously described methods and listed TCR primers produced the bulk TCR libraries. TCRdb re-called the PCR reads with MiXCR, one entry per CDR3 protein. This sample has hundreds of thousands of distinct CDR3 sequences, with around 25% found just once. This clonotype has a handful of counts. This CDR3 is 13 amino acids long. The V gene lost 2 bases and the J gene lost 5 bases, with 7 bases spanning the gap. The V gene's germline CDR1 is PRHDT and CDR2 FYEKMQ (reference sequence).

The chain joins TRBV13 to TRBJ1-5; unclear D gene. This TCR was recovered from a human donor in good health. Some libraries in this study had Jurkat cell RNA spiked in. The sample was naive CD8+ T cells from blood, with Jurkat cell RNA spiked in. Subset indicated: FACS-sorted CD8+CD4-CCR7+CD45RA+ naive T cells. CDR3 nucleotides: TGTGCCAGCAGCTTATCAGCGGATCAGCCCCAGCATTTT. Translated, it gives CASSLSADQPQHF.